Each of the 6 T cell receptor beta chains below was sequenced from the same sample in a study of T cells in Graves' hyperthyroidism and ophthalmopathy. Template material for amplifying TCR beta CDR3 regions consisted of RNA transcripts. HTBI primers drove first-round RT-PCR of the TCR CDR3. TCRdb re-called the multiplex PCR reads with MiXCR, one entry per CDR3 protein. This table holds approximately 400,000 distinct CDR3 sequences, approximately 13% found once. Sequenced material: blood. All receptors come from a man aged 30-40 years with Graves' hyperthyroidism that later progressed to Graves' ophthalmopathy.

This clonotype was counted only a few times. The rearrangement joins TRBV7-9 to TRBJ2-3; perhaps TRBD2 as D (6 bases). This CDR3 comprises 16 residues. Germline V CDR1 and CDR2: SEHNR, FQNEAQ (reference sequence). The germline V and J ends were trimmed by 6 bases and 0 bases, with 16 bases remaining between them. CDR3 nucleotides: TGTGCCAGCAGTCTTGTGGTAGCGGTTAGCACAGATACGCAGTATTTT. It is translated as CASSLVVAVSTDTQYF.

This clonotype was picked up many times. V gene TRBV12-5 combines with J gene TRBJ2-5; 10 positions match TRBD2. The ends lost 5 bases at V and 2 bases at J; junction bases unmatched: 8. The CDR3 consists of 16 residues. Germline V gene lookup returns CDR1 LGHNT and CDR2 FRNRAP. The CDR3: CASGLERGGRQETQYF. The CDR3 bases are TGTGCTAGTGGTCTGGAGCGGGGGGGCCGACAAGAGACCCAGTACTTC.

This clonotype was picked up a small number of times. This chain links TRBV27 with TRBJ2-7; a weak D match, TRBD2 (6 bases). The germline V gene has CDR1 MNHEY and CDR2 SMNVEV (reference sequence). Trimming took off 4 bases at V and 1 base at J, with 14 bases between the two ends. The CDR3 runs to 15 residues. The CDR3 nucleotides are TGTGCCAGCAGTTCACCAGCTGGGGGGTCCTACGAGCAGTACTTC. Amino acids: CASSSPAGGSYEQYF.

This clonotype was detected many times. The chain uses TRBV6-1 and TRBJ2-2; D call uncertain. The CDR3 totals 14 residues. V shed 6 bases and J shed 1 base, with 9 bases lying between them. Germline CDR1 is MNHNS and CDR2 is SASEGT. The CDR3 here is CASRTPKNTGELFF. CDR3 sequence (DNA): TGTGCCAGCAGGACTCCCAAGAACACCGGGGAGCTGTTTTTT.

This clonotype was counted at least ten times. This sequence joins TRBV29-1 and TRBJ1-2, with a tentative D call TRBD1 (6 bases). Between the trimmed V and J ends, which lost 7 bases and 2 bases, there was a span of 11 bases. Per the germline V gene, CDR1 is SQVTM and CDR2 is ANQGSEA. The CDR3 sequence is 12 residues long. CDR3: CSAGDTNYGYTF. CDR3 nucleotide sequence: TGCAGCGCGGGGGACACCAACTATGGCTACACCTTC. The full variable domain, with the rest looked up from reference TRBV29-1 and TRBJ1-2, is SAVISQKPSRDICQRGTSLTIQCQVDSQVTMMFWYRQQPGQSLTLIATANQGSEATYESGFVIDKFPISRPNLTFSTLTVSNMSPEDSSIYLCSAGDTNYGYTFGSGTRLTVV.

With respect to this clonotype: A read error is possible here, since a much larger clone lies one base away. The genes are TRBV11-3 and TRBJ1-1, with D unresolved. Germline assignment: CDR1 SGHNT and CDR2 YENEEA. Trimming left V 11 bases short and J 3 bases short, with 16 bases between. The CDR3 runs 13 residues. The CDR3 spells CAGPKSGDTEAFF. CDR3 coding DNA: TGTGCCGGCCCGAAATCGGGAGACACTGAAGCTTTCTTT.